The sequence of this T cell receptor (beta chain) was determined in a study of CD8 T cells in ankylosing spondylitis (TCRdb year 2017). Broadly, across the study: The study set out to find disease-linked TCR variants by profiling T cell receptor beta repertoires in ankylosing spondylitis patients and healthy donors. The whole study cohort included 95 to 130 healthy donors and 20 to 25 ankylosing spondylitis patients. Peripheral blood samples were taken, and synovial fluid was additionally collected from ankylosing spondylitis patients.

Of note for this clonotype: Its antigen remains unidentified. One base away there is no much larger clone; base qualities are not given.

Data came from an Illumina HiSeq 2500. Quantitative 5'-RACE with molecular barcodes was the method used to prepare the TCR beta libraries. As for the authors' bioinformatics: A new computational method, built on a probabilistic model of VDJ rearrangement, was used to identify disease-linked TCR variants. The public reads were quality trimmed at Q25 with fastp and then assembled into clones with MiXCR by TCRdb, keeping productive beta chains. Each CDR3 protein appears once, grouped with its most common genes and DNA. In this record, the V and J calls reflect TCRdb's handling and not the investigators' own analysis. The sample profile shows around 120,000 distinct CDR3 sequences; around 15% of them were found once. Of the sample, 3% is held by the ten largest clones. The CDR3 numbers 17 residues from cysteine through phenylalanine. Only the CDR3 region is kept as DNA, spanning 51 bases read in frame from base 1. The V and J ends are trimmed by 5 bases and 0 bases, leaving 17 bases between them.

What the research found in general, with its limitations: Blood from ankylosing spondylitis patients appeared to be characterized by a TCR beta motif made up of several highly homologous amino acid variants. Significant enrichment of the disease-linked clones was reported in matched synovial fluid samples from ankylosing spondylitis patients. The disease-linked clones had a CD8+ phenotype and were found at relatively low frequencies in peripheral blood. Some of the motif variants had been reported before in the synovial fluid and blood of reactive arthritis patients, a finding that suggests common disease-initiation mechanisms.

The sequence came from a female donor with ankylosing spondylitis or in good health (not recorded which). This chain joins TRBV12-3 or TRBV12-4 to TRBJ2-1; the D gene lacks a confident call. The sequenced material came from blood, either unsorted or a sorted T cell fraction (not recorded which). The CDR3 loop reads CASSQPTGLRSYNEQFF. The nucleotide sequence is TGTGCCAGCAGTCAACCGACCGGGCTTCGCTCCTACAATGAGCAGTTCTTC.